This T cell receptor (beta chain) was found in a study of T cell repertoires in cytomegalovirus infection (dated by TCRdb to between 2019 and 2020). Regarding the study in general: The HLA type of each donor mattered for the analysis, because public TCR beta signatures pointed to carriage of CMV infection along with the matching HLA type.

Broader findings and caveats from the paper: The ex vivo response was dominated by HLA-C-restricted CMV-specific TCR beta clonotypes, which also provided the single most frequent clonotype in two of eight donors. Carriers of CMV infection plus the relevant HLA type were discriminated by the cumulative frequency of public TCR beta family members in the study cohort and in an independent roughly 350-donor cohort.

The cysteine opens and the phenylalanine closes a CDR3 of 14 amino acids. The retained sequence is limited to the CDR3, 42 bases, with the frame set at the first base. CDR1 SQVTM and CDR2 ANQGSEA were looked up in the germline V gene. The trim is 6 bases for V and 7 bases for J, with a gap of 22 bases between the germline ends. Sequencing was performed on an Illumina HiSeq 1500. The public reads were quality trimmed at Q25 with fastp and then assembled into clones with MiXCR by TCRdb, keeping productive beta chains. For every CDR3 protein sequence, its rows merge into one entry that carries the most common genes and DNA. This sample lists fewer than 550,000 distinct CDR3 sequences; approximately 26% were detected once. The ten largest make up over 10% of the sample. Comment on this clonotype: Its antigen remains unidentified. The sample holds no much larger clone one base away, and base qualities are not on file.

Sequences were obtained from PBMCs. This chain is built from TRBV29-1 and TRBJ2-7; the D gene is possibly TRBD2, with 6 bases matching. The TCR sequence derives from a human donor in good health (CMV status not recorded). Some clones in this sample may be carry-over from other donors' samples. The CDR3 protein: CSVDMGLGVREQYF. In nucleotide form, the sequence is TGCAGCGTCGATATGGGACTCGGGGTCCGGGAGCAGTACTTC.